This T cell receptor beta chain was documented in a study of siplizumab effects on memory and regulatory T cells (dated by TCRdb to the late 2010s). Broadly, across the study: The study examined how the anti-CD2 antibody siplizumab affects alloreactive T-cell subsets in allogeneic mixed lymphocyte reactions built from human PBMCs.

In three donor pairs, further sequencing was done on unstimulated CD8+ naive, CD4+ memory, CD8+ TEMRA, CD4+ naive and CD8+ effector memory subsets. Sorted unstimulated T cells and proliferating T cells recovered from mixed lymphocyte reactions underwent TCRbeta CDR3 sequencing. Fresh whole blood from approximately 11 HLA-typed healthy donors served as the source for isolating PBMCs. Findings and caveats that apply to the study as a whole: Among mappable alloreactive CD4+ clones, the Treg-derived fraction averaged around 63% with siplizumab versus around 25% in control reactions. Because sequences at frequencies below about 10^-5 were poorly captured, only a minor fraction of alloreactive clones could be mapped back to unstimulated subsets. The suppressive function of proliferating Tregs from siplizumab cultures was not functionally confirmed. Greater diversity appeared to be present in unstimulated naive T cells than in memory T cells, and a substantial contribution to the alloresponse seemed to be made by naive cells. The cumulative frequency of alloreactive sequences that could be traced back to unstimulated CD4+ memory T cells was significantly reduced by siplizumab. Roughly 80-97% of proliferating CD4+ or CD8+ clones could not be assigned a naive or memory phenotype.

The CDR3 measures 13 amino acids from cysteine to phenylalanine. The entry retains the CDR3 DNA only, 39 bases that are in frame from base 1. CDR1 is given as KGHSH and CDR2 as LQKENI, both from the germline V gene. At the junction V is shortened by 3 bases and J by 4 bases; bases outside the gene matches: 0. A note on this clone: Its antigen has not been determined. No base-level quality is on record; no much larger clone is a single base apart.

Libraries came from the immunoSEQ multiplex PCR assay. Roughly 10^5 TCR templates per sample were assayed on the deep sequencing platform. Genomic DNA extracted from sorted T cells was the material used for TCRbeta CDR3 sequencing. The authors' pipeline ran thus. The R programming language was used for clonal analysis of TCRbeta CDR3 data. Comparing unstimulated samples against CFSE-low samples taken after the reaction was how alloreactive CD4+ and CD8+ clones were defined. Regulatory or non-regulatory origin of alloreactive CD4+ clones was assigned by matching sequences to the sorted unstimulated Treg and non-Treg repertoires. TCRdb carries this immuneACCESS record with in-frame sequences only. Its versions omit some clonotypes, under half of them owing to an unresolved V gene in the studies checked, with the rest unexplained. D and trimming come from the DNA, and the V and J calls and clone size come from that table. The sample includes about 52,000 clones, with approximately 97% observed a single time. 0.55% to 0.65% of the sample is taken by the ten largest.

The rearranged chain carries TRBV18 and TRBJ2-1; TRBD1 fits 7 bases in the junction. The sequence was collected from a human donor in good health. The sequenced sample was naive CD4+ T cells sorted from blood. Interpreted using the paper, the cell subset or site label stands for: unstimulated naive T cells. The nucleotides read TGTGCCAGCTCACCGGGACAGTACAATGAGCAGTTCTTC. This gives the protein CASSPGQYNEQFF.